This record concerns one T cell receptor beta chain sequence. The data were taken from a study of T cell changes during pregnancy in multiple sclerosis. The germline gives CDR1 MGHDK, CDR2 SYGVNS. This CDR3 comprises 17 residues. Trimming pared 1 base from V and 0 bases from J, leaving 10 bases between. Sequenced by immunoSEQ multiplex PCR; TCRdb stores in-frame clones only, minus some. The profile covers around 34,000 clones, with 90% appearing a single time and over 8.5% taken by the ten largest. The sequence came from a female donor with multiple sclerosis, enrolled in a pregnancy study. The sequenced sample was CD8+ T cells from peripheral blood mononuclear cells, obtained before pregnancy. The chain joins TRBV25-1 to TRBJ2-6; D uncertain. The CDR3 region is CASSEFVSSSGANVLTF. The CDR3 DNA reads TGTGCCAGCAGTGAATTTGTCTCCAGCTCTGGGGCCAACGTCCTGACTTTC.